Detailed here is one T cell receptor beta chain. Antigen: not known. The repertoire was sequenced with immunoSEQ multiplex PCR; TCRdb's copy has only in-frame clones and lacks some. The sample holds some 120,000 clones, 80% to 95% seen once. These data are taken from a study of T cell responses to AZD1222 COVID-19 vaccine. Study outcomes and limitations: None of the repertoires were sampled until the peak T cell response had passed.

The CDR3 contains 14 residues. Trimming removed 1 base at V and 3 bases at J, with 10 bases between. Germline assignment: CDR1 LNHDA and CDR2 SQIVND (reference sequence). The specimen comprised peripheral blood, sampled 28 days after the second dose of the MenACWY control vaccine. This TCR came from an adult who received the MenACWY meningococcal vaccine as a control. The J gene is TRBJ2-7, the V gene TRBV19, with D perhaps TRBD2 (5 bases). CDR3 protein: CASSIGLGVYEQYF. The CDR3, as DNA: TGTGCCAGTAGTATAGGTCTCGGGGTCTACGAGCAGTACTTC. Full variable domain (remainder filled in from reference TRBV19 and TRBJ2-7): DGGITQSPKYLFRKEGQNVTLSCEQNLNHDAMYWYRQDPGQGLRLIYYSQIVNDFQKGDIAEGYSVSREKKESFPLTVTSAQKNPTAFYLCASSIGLGVYEQYFGPGTRLTVT.